A selection of T cell receptor beta chains follows, all from one sample in a study of CD4 T cells in relation to SARS-CoV-2 and coronaviruses. Assay: immunoSEQ multiplex PCR; the TCRdb copy retains only in-frame clones and omits some. The sample comprises 30,000 to 45,000 clones, 77% of which are singletons, and roughly 22% rests with the top ten. These TCRs' antigens remain unknown. The sample was memory CD4+ T cells from PBMCs, cultured in vitro. Receptors were obtained from an adult with COVID-19. Both conserved end residues are part of each CDR3. A D gene is named only where the DNA matches it firmly. Only some rows state a clone size, as once, few, many or a class for expanded clones.

abundance: NA
v_gene: TRBV28
d_gene: NA
len: 13
j_gene: TRBJ1-4
CDR3nt: TGTGCCAGCGGCCGGGCACAGAGTGAAAAACTGTTTTTT
CDR3aa: CASGRAQSEKLFF

abundance: NA
v_gene: TRBV6-1
d_gene: NA
len: 15
j_gene: TRBJ1-5
CDR3nt: TGTGCCAGCAGTGAAGAGGGGGGTGGCAATCAGCCCCAGCATTTT
CDR3aa: CASSEEGGGNQPQHF

abundance: NA
v_gene: TRBV6-1
d_gene: TRBD2
len: 17
j_gene: TRBJ2-1
CDR3nt: TGTGCCAGCAGTGAAGCGATAGCGGGAGGGTCCTACAATGAGCAGTTCTTC
CDR3aa: CASSEAIAGGSYNEQFF

abundance: few
v_gene: TRBV5-8
d_gene: NA
len: 14
j_gene: TRBJ1-3
CDR3nt: TGTGCCAGCAGCTTGTCCAGGTCCGGAAACACCATATATTTT
CDR3aa: CASSLSRSGNTIYF

abundance: NA
v_gene: TRBV3-1/TRBV3-2
d_gene: TRBD2
len: 17
j_gene: TRBJ2-1
CDR3nt: TGTGCCAGCAGCCAAGATCTGACTAGCGGGATCTACAATGAGCAGTTCTTC
CDR3aa: CASSQDLTSGIYNEQFF

abundance: once
v_gene: TRBV7-9
d_gene: NA
len: 16
j_gene: TRBJ2-1
CDR3nt: TGTGCCAGCAGCTCCTGGGACGCAAGCTCCTACAATGAGCAGTTCTTC
CDR3aa: CASSSWDASSYNEQFF

abundance: NA
v_gene: TRBV12-3/TRBV12-4
d_gene: NA
len: 12
j_gene: TRBJ1-1
CDR3nt: TGTGCCAGCAGCTTAAGTAACACTGAAGCTTTCTTT
CDR3aa: CASSLSNTEAFF

abundance: once
v_gene: TRBV7-9
d_gene: NA
len: 14
j_gene: TRBJ1-3
CDR3nt: TGTGCCAGCAGCCCCCAGAACTCTGGAAACACCATATATTTT
CDR3aa: CASSPQNSGNTIYF

abundance: few
v_gene: TRBV2
d_gene: TRBD2
len: 15
j_gene: TRBJ2-7
CDR3nt: TGTGCCAGCAGAACCCTAGCGGGGGGACCCTACGAGCAGTACTTC
CDR3aa: CASRTLAGGPYEQYF

abundance: NA
v_gene: TRBV19
d_gene: NA
len: 15
j_gene: TRBJ2-7
CDR3nt: TGTGCCAGTAGTATAATCACGGGGGACTCCTACGAGCAGTACTTC
CDR3aa: CASSIITGDSYEQYF

abundance: NA
v_gene: TRBV27
d_gene: NA
len: 15
j_gene: TRBJ2-6
CDR3nt: TGTGCCAGCAGTTTGCTGTACTCTGGGGCCAACGTCCTGACTTTC
CDR3aa: CASSLLYSGANVLTF

abundance: NA
v_gene: TRBV4-3
d_gene: TRBD1
len: 16
j_gene: TRBJ1-5
CDR3nt: TGCGCCAGCAGCCAAGATCATGGACAGGGTTCTCAGCCCCAGCATTTT
CDR3aa: CASSQDHGQGSQPQHF

abundance: NA
v_gene: TRBV19
d_gene: TRBD2
len: 21
j_gene: TRBJ2-1
CDR3nt: TGTGCCAGTAGCCTTATGGTTAGAGGACTAGCGGGACGCCGGGCCTACAATGAGCAGTTCTTC
CDR3aa: CASSLMVRGLAGRRAYNEQFF

abundance: NA
v_gene: TRBV29-1
d_gene: NA
len: 13
j_gene: TRBJ1-4
CDR3nt: TGCAGCGCTGGAGGCAGGGATAATGAAAAACTGTTTTTT
CDR3aa: CSAGGRDNEKLFF

abundance: NA
v_gene: TRBV27
d_gene: NA
len: 17
j_gene: TRBJ2-3
CDR3nt: TGTGCCAGCAGTTTATCGGGGAGACTAGGGCAAGGGGATACGCAGTATTTT
CDR3aa: CASSLSGRLGQGDTQYF

abundance: NA
v_gene: TRBV14
d_gene: NA
len: 12
j_gene: TRBJ2-7
CDR3nt: TGTGCCAGCAGCCAAGTGGCATACGAGCAGTACTTC
CDR3aa: CASSQVAYEQYF

abundance: NA
v_gene: TRBV28
d_gene: TRBD1
len: 15
j_gene: TRBJ2-1
CDR3nt: TGTGCCAGCAGTTCCACCCCGGACAGGGGCAATGAGCAGTTCTTC
CDR3aa: CASSSTPDRGNEQFF

abundance: once
v_gene: TRBV15
d_gene: TRBD2
len: 15
j_gene: TRBJ2-7
CDR3nt: TGTGCCACCAGCAGAGCGGTTAGCGGGAGGACCGAGCAGTACTTC
CDR3aa: CATSRAVSGRTEQYF

abundance: NA
v_gene: TRBV7-9
d_gene: NA
len: 12
j_gene: TRBJ1-1
CDR3nt: TGTGCCAGCAGCTTCGGGTACACTGAAGCTTTCTTT
CDR3aa: CASSFGYTEAFF

abundance: NA
v_gene: TRBV19
d_gene: TRBD2
len: 16
j_gene: TRBJ2-1
CDR3nt: TGTGCCAGTAGTATTTTTTGGCTAGCGGGGGACAATGAGCAGTTCTTC
CDR3aa: CASSIFWLAGDNEQFF

abundance: medium-sized
v_gene: TRBV7-2
d_gene: NA
len: 14
j_gene: TRBJ2-7
CDR3nt: TGTGCCAGCAGCTTAGGGCGGGATATGGGGGAGCAGTACTTC
CDR3aa: CASSLGRDMGEQYF

abundance: NA
v_gene: TRBV6-2/TRBV6-3
d_gene: NA
len: 12
j_gene: TRBJ2-7
CDR3nt: TGTGCCAGCAGTTACAGCCCTGCCGAGCAGTACTTC
CDR3aa: CASSYSPAEQYF

abundance: NA
v_gene: TRBV5-1
d_gene: NA
len: 11
j_gene: TRBJ2-7
CDR3nt: TGCGCCAGCAGCTTGGAGGGCGAGCAGTACTTC
CDR3aa: CASSLEGEQYF

abundance: NA
v_gene: TRBV2
d_gene: NA
len: 12
j_gene: TRBJ2-3
CDR3nt: TGTGCCAGCAAACAGGTAACAGATACGCAGTATTTT
CDR3aa: CASKQVTDTQYF

abundance: NA
v_gene: TRBV19
d_gene: TRBD1
len: 15
j_gene: TRBJ1-5
CDR3nt: TGTGCCAGTAGTAAGGGACAGAGCTACAATCAGCCCCAGCATTTT
CDR3aa: CASSKGQSYNQPQHF

abundance: NA
v_gene: TRBV6-6
d_gene: NA
len: 13
j_gene: TRBJ2-7
CDR3nt: TGTGCCAGCAGGCGAAGCGGTGACTACGAGCAGTACTTC
CDR3aa: CASRRSGDYEQYF

abundance: NA
v_gene: TRBV2
d_gene: NA
len: 14
j_gene: TRBJ2-5
CDR3nt: TGTGCCAGCAGTGACGGACCCCTCGGGGAGACCCAGTACTTC
CDR3aa: CASSDGPLGETQYF

abundance: NA
v_gene: TRBV29-1
d_gene: NA
len: 13
j_gene: TRBJ2-7
CDR3nt: TGCAGCGTTGGGTATACCAGCTCCTACGAGCAGTACTTC
CDR3aa: CSVGYTSSYEQYF

abundance: NA
v_gene: TRBV28
d_gene: TRBD1
len: 13
j_gene: TRBJ2-7
CDR3nt: TGTGCCAGCAGACAGACAGGGAGCTACGAGCAGTACTTC
CDR3aa: CASRQTGSYEQYF

abundance: once
v_gene: TRBV9
d_gene: NA
len: 14
j_gene: TRBJ2-1
CDR3nt: TGTGCCAGCAGCGTAGATTTGGGGAGTCGTGAGCAGTTCTTC
CDR3aa: CASSVDLGSREQFF

abundance: NA
v_gene: TRBV7-2
d_gene: NA
len: 13
j_gene: TRBJ2-5
CDR3nt: TGTGCCAGCAGCCTCGGGGACCAAGAGACCCAGTACTTC
CDR3aa: CASSLGDQETQYF

abundance: NA
v_gene: TRBV30
d_gene: TRBD2
len: 15
j_gene: TRBJ2-1
CDR3nt: TGTGCCTGCCCCCTCGGGGAGGGCTCCTACAATGAGCAGTTCTTC
CDR3aa: CACPLGEGSYNEQFF

abundance: NA
v_gene: TRBV28
d_gene: TRBD2
len: 20
j_gene: TRBJ2-2
CDR3nt: TGTGCCAGCACCTCCCCCCCAGTAGCGGGAGACCATCTAAAGACCGGGGAGCTGTTTTTT
CDR3aa: CASTSPPVAGDHLKTGELFF

abundance: few
v_gene: TRBV7-2
d_gene: NA
len: 14
j_gene: TRBJ1-5
CDR3nt: TGTGCCAGCAGCTTACTAGCCGGTAATCAGCCCCAGCATTTT
CDR3aa: CASSLLAGNQPQHF

abundance: NA
v_gene: TRBV7-2
d_gene: TRBD2
len: 15
j_gene: TRBJ2-7
CDR3nt: TGTGCCAGCAGCTTATCTAGCGGGAGCAGGTACGAGCAGTACTTC
CDR3aa: CASSLSSGSRYEQYF

abundance: NA
v_gene: TRBV18
d_gene: NA
len: 15
j_gene: TRBJ2-3
CDR3nt: TGTGCCAGCTCACGAGGTAGCGATAGCACAGATACGCAGTATTTT
CDR3aa: CASSRGSDSTDTQYF

abundance: NA
v_gene: TRBV6-5
d_gene: NA
len: 16
j_gene: TRBJ1-6
CDR3nt: TGTGCCAGCAGTTATTCTGGTGGAGGGTATAATTCACCCCTCCACTTT
CDR3aa: CASSYSGGGYNSPLHF

abundance: NA
v_gene: TRBV28
d_gene: NA
len: 12
j_gene: TRBJ1-4
CDR3nt: TGTGCCAGCAGTTTACCGGGTGAAAAACTGTTTTTT
CDR3aa: CASSLPGEKLFF

abundance: NA
v_gene: TRBV19
d_gene: TRBD2
len: 17
j_gene: TRBJ2-3
CDR3nt: TGTGCCAGTAGTATTCTCCGGCTAGCGGGAGGTACAGATACGCAGTATTTT
CDR3aa: CASSILRLAGGTDTQYF

abundance: NA
v_gene: TRBV25-1
d_gene: TRBD2
len: 15
j_gene: TRBJ2-5
CDR3nt: TGTGCCAGCAGTGATGGGCAGCGGGAGAGGGAGACCCAGTACTTC
CDR3aa: CASSDGQRERETQYF

abundance: few
v_gene: TRBV4-3
d_gene: NA
len: 17
j_gene: TRBJ1-5
CDR3nt: TGCGCCAGCAGCCAAGATATCGGTGGGGGCGCCTATCAGCCCCAGCATTTT
CDR3aa: CASSQDIGGGAYQPQHF

abundance: NA
v_gene: TRBV6-2/TRBV6-3
d_gene: NA
len: 16
j_gene: TRBJ1-5
CDR3nt: TGTGCCAGCAGTTACTCGATTCAGGGATTGAGTCAGCCCCAGCATTTT
CDR3aa: CASSYSIQGLSQPQHF

abundance: NA
v_gene: TRBV2
d_gene: NA
len: 13
j_gene: TRBJ1-1
CDR3nt: TGTGCCAGCAGCTCACAGGGAGGCACTGAAGCTTTCTTT
CDR3aa: CASSSQGGTEAFF

abundance: NA
v_gene: TRBV7-6
d_gene: NA
len: 17
j_gene: TRBJ2-1
CDR3nt: TGTGCCAGCAGCCCCCGAGGGAGCGGGCCCTCCTACAATGAGCAGTTCTTC
CDR3aa: CASSPRGSGPSYNEQFF

abundance: NA
v_gene: TRBV28
d_gene: NA
len: 15
j_gene: TRBJ1-5
CDR3nt: TGTGCCAGCAGATCCGGGTCCCTCGGTTCAGAACCCCAGCATTTT
CDR3aa: CASRSGSLGSEPQHF

abundance: NA
v_gene: TRBV19
d_gene: NA
len: 14
j_gene: TRBJ1-2
CDR3nt: TGTGCCAGTAGTAGTAACAGCAATGCCTATGGCTACACCTTC
CDR3aa: CASSSNSNAYGYTF

abundance: NA
v_gene: TRBV5-1
d_gene: NA
len: 13
j_gene: TRBJ1-2
CDR3nt: TGCGCCAGCAGCCCAGACAGCCGCTATGGCTACACCTTC
CDR3aa: CASSPDSRYGYTF

abundance: NA
v_gene: TRBV14
d_gene: NA
len: 17
j_gene: TRBJ2-3
CDR3nt: TGTGCCAGCAGCCAAAGACTAGGCAAACAAAGAGCAGATACGCAGTATTTT
CDR3aa: CASSQRLGKQRADTQYF

abundance: NA
v_gene: TRBV5-4
d_gene: TRBD2
len: 16
j_gene: TRBJ2-2
CDR3nt: TGTGCCAGCAGCGATCAGACTAGCGGGATGAACGGGGAGCTGTTTTTT
CDR3aa: CASSDQTSGMNGELFF

abundance: NA
v_gene: TRBV14
d_gene: NA
len: 13
j_gene: TRBJ1-2
CDR3nt: TGTGCCAGCAGCCGCCCAGGGGAGGATGGCTACACCTTC
CDR3aa: CASSRPGEDGYTF

abundance: NA
v_gene: TRBV11-2
d_gene: NA
len: 17
j_gene: TRBJ2-1
CDR3nt: TGTGCCAGCAGCTTCCCTCCGGGACACAGTTACAATGAGGAGCAGTTCTTC
CDR3aa: CASSFPPGHSYNEEQFF

abundance: NA
v_gene: TRBV30
d_gene: NA
len: 10
j_gene: TRBJ1-1
CDR3nt: TGTGCCTGGAGTCAGAAGGGAACTTTCTTT
CDR3aa: CAWSQKGTFF

abundance: few
v_gene: TRBV27
d_gene: TRBD1
len: 15
j_gene: TRBJ1-5
CDR3nt: TGTGCCAGCAGGCGTCAGGGGGCGTCGAATCAGCCCCAGCATTTT
CDR3aa: CASRRQGASNQPQHF

abundance: NA
v_gene: TRBV9
d_gene: TRBD1
len: 13
j_gene: TRBJ2-5
CDR3nt: TGTGCCAGCAGCCAGACAGGGAGAGAGACCCAGTACTTC
CDR3aa: CASSQTGRETQYF

abundance: NA
v_gene: TRBV3-1/TRBV3-2
d_gene: TRBD2
len: 15
j_gene: TRBJ2-7
CDR3nt: TGTGCCAGCAGCCAATATAGCGGGGGTTCCTACGAGCAGTACTTC
CDR3aa: CASSQYSGGSYEQYF

abundance: once
v_gene: TRBV29-1
d_gene: TRBD2
len: 13
j_gene: TRBJ2-7
CDR3nt: TGCAGCGTTAACGGACTAGCGGGAAACGAGCAGTACTTC
CDR3aa: CSVNGLAGNEQYF

abundance: NA
v_gene: TRBV28
d_gene: TRBD2
len: 14
j_gene: TRBJ2-7
CDR3nt: TGTGCCAGCAGTTTGTACGGGACTACCTACGAGCAGTACTTC
CDR3aa: CASSLYGTTYEQYF

abundance: NA
v_gene: TRBV18
d_gene: TRBD1
len: 15
j_gene: TRBJ2-7
CDR3nt: TGTGCCAGCTCACCGGGACAGGGGTCTTCCTACGAGCAGTACTTC
CDR3aa: CASSPGQGSSYEQYF